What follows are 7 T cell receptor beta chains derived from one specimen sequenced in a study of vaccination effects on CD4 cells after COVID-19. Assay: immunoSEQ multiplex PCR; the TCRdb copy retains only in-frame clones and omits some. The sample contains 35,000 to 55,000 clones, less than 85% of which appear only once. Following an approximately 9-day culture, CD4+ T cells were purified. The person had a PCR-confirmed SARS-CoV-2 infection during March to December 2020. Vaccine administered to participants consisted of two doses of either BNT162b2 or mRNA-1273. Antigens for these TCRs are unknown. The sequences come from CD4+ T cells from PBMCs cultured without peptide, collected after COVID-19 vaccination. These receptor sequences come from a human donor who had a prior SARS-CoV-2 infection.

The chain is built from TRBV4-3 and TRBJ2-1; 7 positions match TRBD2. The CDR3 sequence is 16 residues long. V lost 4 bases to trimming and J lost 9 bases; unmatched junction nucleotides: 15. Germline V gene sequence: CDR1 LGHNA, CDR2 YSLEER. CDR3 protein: CASSPRFLAEDFEQFF. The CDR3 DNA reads TGCGCCAGCAGCCCCCGGTTTCTAGCGGAGGACTTTGAGCAGTTCTTC.

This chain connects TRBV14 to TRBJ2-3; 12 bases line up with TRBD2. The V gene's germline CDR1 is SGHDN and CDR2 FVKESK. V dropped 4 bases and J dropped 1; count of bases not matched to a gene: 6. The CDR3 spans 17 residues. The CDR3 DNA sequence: TGTGCCAGCAGCCCTCTAGCGGGGGGGCTTGGCACAGATACGCAGTATTTT. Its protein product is CASSPLAGGLGTDTQYF. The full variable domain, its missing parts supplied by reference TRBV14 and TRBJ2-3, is EAGVTQFPSHSVIEKGQTVTLRCDPISGHDNLYWYRRVMGKEIKFLLHFVKESKQDESGMPNNRFLAERTGGTYSTLKVQPAELEDSGVYFCASSPLAGGLGTDTQYFGPGTRLTVL.

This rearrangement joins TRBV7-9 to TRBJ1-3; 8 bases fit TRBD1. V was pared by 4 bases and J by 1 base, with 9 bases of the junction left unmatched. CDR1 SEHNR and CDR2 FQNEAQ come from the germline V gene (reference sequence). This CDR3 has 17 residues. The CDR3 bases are TGTGCCAGCAGCTACTGGGGAGGACAGGGTTCTGGAAACACCATATATTTT. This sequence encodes CASSYWGGQGSGNTIYF.

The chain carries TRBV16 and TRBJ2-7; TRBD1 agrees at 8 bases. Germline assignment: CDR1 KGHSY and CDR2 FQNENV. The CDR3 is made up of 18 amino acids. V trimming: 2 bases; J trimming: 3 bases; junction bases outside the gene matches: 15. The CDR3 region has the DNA TGTGCCAGCAGCCAAGTCTCTGGAGGGCAGGGGGCGAACTACGAGCAGTACTTC. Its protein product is CASSQVSGGQGANYEQYF.

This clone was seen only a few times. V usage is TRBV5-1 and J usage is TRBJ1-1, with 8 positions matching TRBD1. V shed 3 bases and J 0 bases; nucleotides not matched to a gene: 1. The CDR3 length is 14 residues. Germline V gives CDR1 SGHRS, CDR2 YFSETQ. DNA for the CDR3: TGCGCCAGCAGCTGGACAGGGATGAACACTGAAGCTTTCTTT. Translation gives CASSWTGMNTEAFF.

The CDR3 reads CASARAATLVDAGELFF. Written as DNA, the CDR3 is TGTGCCAGCGCGCGAGCAGCCACACTAGTTGACGCCGGGGAGCTGTTTTTT. V and J are TRBV5-4 and TRBJ2-2, with D perhaps matching TRBD2 (5 bases). This CDR3 contains 17 residues. Germline V CDR1 and CDR2: SGHNT, YYREEE (reference sequence). The V gene lost 7 bases and the J gene lost 6 bases, with 25 bases spanning the gap.

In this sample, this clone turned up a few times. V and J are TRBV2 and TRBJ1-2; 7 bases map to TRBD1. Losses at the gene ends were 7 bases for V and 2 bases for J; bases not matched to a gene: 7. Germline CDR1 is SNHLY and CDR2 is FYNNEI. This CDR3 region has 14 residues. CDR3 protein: CASMKETGNYGYTF. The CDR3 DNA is TGTGCCAGCATGAAGGAGACAGGGAACTATGGCTACACCTTC.